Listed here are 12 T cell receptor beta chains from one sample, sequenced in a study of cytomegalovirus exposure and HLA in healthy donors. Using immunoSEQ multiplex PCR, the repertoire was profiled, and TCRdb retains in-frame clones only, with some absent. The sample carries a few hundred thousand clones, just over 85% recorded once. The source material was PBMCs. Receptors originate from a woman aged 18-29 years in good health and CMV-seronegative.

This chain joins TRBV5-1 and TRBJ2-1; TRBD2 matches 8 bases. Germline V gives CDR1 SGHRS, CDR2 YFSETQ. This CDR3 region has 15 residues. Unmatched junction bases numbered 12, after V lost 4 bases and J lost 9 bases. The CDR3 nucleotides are TGCGCCAGCAGCCGTTCCGGGACTAGTGAAGGTGAGCAGTTCTTC. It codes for CASSRSGTSEGEQFF.

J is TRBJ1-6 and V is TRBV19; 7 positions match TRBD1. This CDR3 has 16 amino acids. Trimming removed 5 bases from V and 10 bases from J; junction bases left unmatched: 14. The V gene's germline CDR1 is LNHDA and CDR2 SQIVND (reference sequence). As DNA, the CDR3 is TGTGCCAGTAGTGCCGCAGGGACAGATTTGGGATCACCCCTCCACTTT. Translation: CASSAAGTDLGSPLHF. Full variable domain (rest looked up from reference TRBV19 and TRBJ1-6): DGGITQSPKYLFRKEGQNVTLSCEQNLNHDAMYWYRQDPGQGLRLIYYSQIVNDFQKGDIAEGYSVSREKKESFPLTVTSAQKNPTAFYLCASSAAGTDLGSPLHFGNGTRLTVT.

The CDR3 loop reads CASSDPGDSPGELFF. The CDR3 DNA sequence: TGTGCCAGCAGTGACCCAGGGGATAGCCCCGGGGAGCTGTTTTTT. The chain is built from TRBV2 and TRBJ2-2; the D gene is possibly TRBD1 (6 bases). Trimming took 3 bases from V and 6 from J, leaving 14 bases between them. Germline V gene data show CDR1 as SNHLY and CDR2 as FYNNEI. CDR3 length: 15 amino acids.

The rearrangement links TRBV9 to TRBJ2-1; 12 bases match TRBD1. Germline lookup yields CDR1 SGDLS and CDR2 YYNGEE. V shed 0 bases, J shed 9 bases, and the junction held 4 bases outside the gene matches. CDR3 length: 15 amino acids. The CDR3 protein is CASSVEGTGGREQFF. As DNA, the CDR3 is TGTGCCAGCAGCGTAGAGGGGACAGGGGGCCGTGAGCAGTTCTTC.

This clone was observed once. The CDR3 protein is CASSQVPAGNYEQYF. As DNA, the CDR3 is TGCGCCAGCAGCCAAGTTCCGGCCGGGAACTACGAGCAGTACTTC. J is TRBJ2-7 and V is TRBV4-1; tentative D call: TRBD2 (5 bases). Per the germline V gene, CDR1 is MGHRA and CDR2 is YSYEKL. The CDR3 is 15 amino acids. V was shortened by 1 base and J by 3 bases, with 13 bases between the two germline ends.

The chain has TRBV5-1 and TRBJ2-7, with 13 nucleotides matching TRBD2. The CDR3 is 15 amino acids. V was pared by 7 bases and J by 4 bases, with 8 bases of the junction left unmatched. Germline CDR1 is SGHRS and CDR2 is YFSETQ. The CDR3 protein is CASRRLAGGEYEQYF. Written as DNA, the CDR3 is TGCGCCAGCCGCAGACTAGCGGGGGGCGAATACGAGCAGTACTTC.

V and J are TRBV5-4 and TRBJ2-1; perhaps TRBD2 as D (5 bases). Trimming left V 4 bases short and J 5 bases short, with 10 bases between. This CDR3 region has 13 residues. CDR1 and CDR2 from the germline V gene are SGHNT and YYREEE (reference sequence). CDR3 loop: CASSRGSNNEQFF. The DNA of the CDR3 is TGTGCCAGCAGCCGGGGTTCCAACAATGAGCAGTTCTTC.

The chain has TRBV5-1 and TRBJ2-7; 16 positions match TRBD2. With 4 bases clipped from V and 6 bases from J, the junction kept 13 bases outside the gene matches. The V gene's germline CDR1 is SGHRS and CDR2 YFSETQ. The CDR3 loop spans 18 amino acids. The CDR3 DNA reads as TGCGCCAGCAGCGAGGGACTAGCGGGAGGGCCAACGTGGGGCGAGCAGTACTTC. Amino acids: CASSEGLAGGPTWGEQYF.

CDR3 protein: CASNKLADNEQFF. CDR3 sequence (DNA): TGTGCCAGCAATAAACTAGCGGACAATGAGCAGTTCTTC. This chain joins TRBV28 and TRBJ2-1, with 8 bases aligning to TRBD2. From germline, CDR1 is MDHEN and CDR2 SYDVKM. There are 13 residues in the CDR3. The J segment lost 5 bases and the V segment lost 7 bases, leaving 4 bases of the junction unmatched. The full variable domain, rest sourced from reference TRBV28 and TRBJ2-1, is DVKVTQSSRYLVKRTGEKVFLECVQDMDHENMFWYRQDPGLGLRLIYFSYDVKMKEKGDIPEGYSVSREKKERFSLILESASTNQTSMYLCASNKLADNEQFFGPGTRLTVL.

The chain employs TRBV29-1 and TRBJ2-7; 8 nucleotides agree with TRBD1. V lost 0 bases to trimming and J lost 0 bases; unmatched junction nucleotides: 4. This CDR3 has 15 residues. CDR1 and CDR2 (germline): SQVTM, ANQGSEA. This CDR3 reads CSVEERTGNSYEQYF. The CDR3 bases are TGCAGCGTTGAAGAACGGACAGGGAACTCCTACGAGCAGTACTTC.

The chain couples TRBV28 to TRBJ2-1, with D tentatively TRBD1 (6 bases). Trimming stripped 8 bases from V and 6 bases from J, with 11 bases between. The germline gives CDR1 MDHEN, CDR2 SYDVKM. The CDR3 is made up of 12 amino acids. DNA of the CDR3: TGTGCCAGCCGGGCAGGGGTCAATGAGCAGTTCTTC. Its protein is CASRAGVNEQFF.

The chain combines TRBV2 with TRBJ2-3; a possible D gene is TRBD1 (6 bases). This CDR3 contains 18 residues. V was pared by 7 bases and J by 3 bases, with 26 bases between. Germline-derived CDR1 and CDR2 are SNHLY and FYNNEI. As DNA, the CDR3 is TGTGCCAGCATTACGAAGGAACCGGGACAATTTATGACAGATACGCAGTATTTT. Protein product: CASITKEPGQFMTDTQYF.